These T cell receptor beta chains were read from a single sample in a study of lymphopenia after photon versus proton radiotherapy. TCRdb keeps only in-frame clones here, not all; method: immunoSEQ multiplex PCR. This sample carries some 170,000 clones, about 85% of them seen once, and the ten largest clones take around 4.6%. The source was peripheral blood, collected from a patient treated with photon-based radiotherapy. Source of these receptors: a man in his fifties or sixties with gastric cancer. The CDR3 runs from the conserved cysteine through the conserved F or W. A D gene is named only where the DNA matches it firmly. Rows may omit the clone size; those that give it use once, few, many or a size class.

CDR3 | DNA | V | size | D | J
CSVVSTNSNQPQHF | TGCAGCGTTGTGAGCACCAATAGCAATCAGCCCCAGCATTTT | TRBV29-1 | NA | NA | TRBJ1-5
CASSLGGMGRTEAFF | TGTGCCAGCAGCTTAGGGGGGATGGGGCGCACTGAAGCTTTCTTT | TRBV11-2 | NA | NA | TRBJ1-1
CASRQTSGIFEQYF | TGTGCCAGCAGGCAGACTAGCGGGATTTTCGAGCAGTACTTC | TRBV6-6 | once | TRBD2 | TRBJ2-7
CASSLSSENTGELFF | TGTGCCAGCAGCTTATCCAGCGAGAACACCGGGGAGCTGTTTTTT | TRBV7-9 | NA | NA | TRBJ2-2
CASSIDSRRGVSEQFF | TGTGCCAGTAGTATAGATAGCCGGAGGGGGGTGAGTGAGCAGTTCTTC | TRBV19 | NA | NA | TRBJ2-1
CASSYPDRGRTDTQYF | TGTGCCAGCAGTTACCCCGACAGGGGGCGCACAGATACGCAGTATTTT | TRBV6-6 | NA | TRBD1 | TRBJ2-3
CASSLAPVEETQYF | TGCGCCAGCAGCTTGGCTCCCGTCGAAGAGACCCAGTACTTC | TRBV5-1 | NA | NA | TRBJ2-5
CASSLGTGTPYGYTF | TGCGCCAGCAGCTTGGGGACAGGTACTCCCTATGGCTACACCTTC | TRBV5-1 | few | TRBD1 | TRBJ1-2
CASSLTLYEQYF | TGTGCCAGCAGCTTGACCCTCTACGAGCAGTACTTC | TRBV28 | NA | NA | TRBJ2-7
CASSPLRMANEKLFF | TGTGCCAGCAGCCCACTGAGGATGGCTAATGAAAAACTGTTTTTT | TRBV5-6 | NA | NA | TRBJ1-4
CSVLLRVKKYF | TGCAGCGTTCTTCTTCGGGTAAAAAAGTACTTC | TRBV29-1 | few | NA | TRBJ2-4
CASSTGTREQYF | TGCGCCAGCAGCACCGGGACGAGGGAGCAGTACTTC | TRBV5-1 | NA | NA | TRBJ2-7
CASSGGLAGRGGELFF | TGCGCCAGCAGCGGGGGACTAGCGGGAAGAGGCGGGGAGCTGTTTTTT | TRBV5-1 | NA | TRBD2 | TRBJ2-2
CASSLAGLQTTTYEQYF | TGTGCCAGCAGCTTGGCCGGGCTGCAAACCACAACCTACGAGCAGTACTTC | TRBV5-5 | NA | NA | TRBJ2-7
CASSPSQGSGNTIYF | TGTGCCAGCTCACCTTCGCAGGGCTCTGGAAACACCATATATTTT | TRBV18 | NA | NA | TRBJ1-3
CASSPGLAGTDTQYF | TGTGCCAGCAGCCCCGGACTAGCGGGCACAGATACGCAGTATTTT | TRBV5-4 | NA | TRBD2 | TRBJ2-3
CASSPRQVTGELFF | TGCGCCAGCAGCCCCCGACAGGTCACCGGGGAGCTGTTTTTT | TRBV4-1 | NA | NA | TRBJ2-2
CASSPYGGAEYF | TGTGCCAGCAGCCCGTATGGGGGAGCGGAATACTTC | TRBV5-6 | NA | NA | TRBJ2-7
CASSYDPGRMNTEAFF | TGTGCCAGCAGTTACGATCCAGGGAGGATGAACACTGAAGCTTTCTTT | TRBV6-5 | NA | NA | TRBJ1-1
CASSLGADEQFF | TGTGCCAGCAGCTTAGGTGCAGATGAGCAGTTCTTC | TRBV7-3 | NA | NA | TRBJ2-1
CASSLGPQEAKAFF | TGTGCCAGCAGCTTGGGGCCCCAGGAGGCTAAAGCTTTCTTT | TRBV5-5 | NA | NA | TRBJ1-1
CASSLDSGGAYEQYF | TGTGCCAGCAGCTTAGATTCAGGGGGGGCCTACGAGCAGTACTTC | TRBV7-2 | NA | NA | TRBJ2-7
CASSYSQNSYEQYF | TGTGCCAGCAGTTACTCCCAGAACTCCTACGAGCAGTACTTC | TRBV6-6 | NA | NA | TRBJ2-7
CASSEQGGTGELFF | TGTGCCAGCAGTGAACAGGGGGGCACCGGGGAGCTGTTTTTT | TRBV6-1 | few | NA | TRBJ2-2
CASSPGTGGNYGYTF | TGTGCCAGCTCCCCAGGGACAGGGGGCAACTATGGCTACACCTTC | TRBV18 | few | TRBD1 | TRBJ1-2
CASRPLDRPGNTIYF | TGTGCCAGTAGACCGCTAGACAGACCTGGAAACACCATATATTTT | TRBV19 | NA | NA | TRBJ1-3
CAWRSGRSEQYF | TGTGCCTGGAGATCGGGGCGGAGCGAGCAGTACTTC | TRBV30 | NA | NA | TRBJ2-7
CASSFRLAETQETQYF | TGTGCCAGCAGTTTTAGACTAGCGGAGACCCAAGAGACCCAGTACTTC | TRBV7-6 | NA | TRBD2 | TRBJ2-5
CASSVSGTGISTEKLFF | TGTGCCAGCAGTGTTTCCGGGACAGGGATTTCGACCGAAAAACTGTTTTTT | TRBV6-1 | NA | TRBD1 | TRBJ1-4
CASSARTGGLNGYTF | TGTGCCAGCAGCGCACGAACAGGGGGGCTTAATGGCTACACCTTC | TRBV9 | NA | TRBD1 | TRBJ1-2
CASSPTGGGANVLTF | TGCGCCAGCAGCCCGACAGGGGGTGGGGCCAACGTCCTGACTTTC | TRBV5-1 | NA | TRBD1 | TRBJ2-6
CASSTGTGGMNTEAFF | TGTGCCAGCAGTACCGGGACAGGGGGTATGAACACTGAAGCTTTCTTT | TRBV2 | few | TRBD1 | TRBJ1-1